These 3 T cell receptor beta chains originate from one sample sequenced in a study of blood T cell repertoires in COVID-19. TCRdb keeps only in-frame clones here, not all; method: immunoSEQ multiplex PCR. The table records approximately 88,000 clones, around nine tenths of them present only once. Sequencing was done on a sample of peripheral blood. Receptors were obtained from a woman aged 50 to 60 in a cohort sampled during active COVID-19.

A note on this clone: A junction boundary mismatches the germline segment, possibly from a read error. This chain uses TRBV3-1 (or the pseudogene TRBV3-2) with TRBJ2-3, with TRBD2 identical over 8 bases. The CDR3 extends over 17 amino acids. Germline V gives CDR1 LGHDT, CDR2 YNNKEL (reference sequence). The CDR3 spells CASSRTPGGADTDTQYF. CDR3 nucleotides: TGTGCCAGCAGCCGCACTCCCGGGGGGGCGGACACAGATACACAGTATTTT.

The chain recombines TRBV27 with TRBJ1-5; 7 bases agree with TRBD1. Losses at the gene ends were 8 bases for V and 3 bases for J; bases not matched to a gene: 10. This CDR3 has 15 residues. Germline CDR1 is MNHEY and CDR2 is SMNVEV (reference sequence). CDR3 residues: CASASPGTANQPQHF. The DNA of the CDR3 is TGTGCCAGCGCTAGCCCCGGGACAGCCAATCAGCCCCAGCATTTT.

The J gene is TRBJ2-3, the V gene TRBV5-6, with D hard to call. CDR1 and CDR2 (germline): SGHDT, YYEEEE. V was shortened by 3 bases and J by 0 bases, with 5 bases between the two germline ends. This CDR3 is 13 amino acids long. In nucleotides, the CDR3 is TGTGCCAGCAGCTATTCTAGCACAGATACGCAGTATTTT. The encoded protein is CASSYSSTDTQYF.